In this sample, the clone carrying this T cell receptor (beta chain) turned up a few times. The antigen is not known. The data belong to a study of early T cells in non-severe SARS-CoV-2 infection. Study information: Chains from this unsorted whole-blood bulk RNA could not be paired. Study-wide results and limits: Missing private and CD4 specificities, VDJdb matching favored anti-spike CD8 responses.

Individual cDNA molecules received unique molecular identifiers during library preparation. TCRdb ran MiXCR on the 5' RACE reads and lists one entry per CDR3 protein. The sample yields 20,000 to 25,000 distinct CDR3 sequences, less than 5% seen once. Germline CDR1 is SEHNR and CDR2 is FQNEAQ (reference sequence). The germline V and J ends were trimmed by 5 bases and 5 bases, with 15 bases remaining between them. The CDR3 spans 15 residues. The genes are TRBV7-9 and TRBJ1-4; TRBD1 might be the D (5 bases). The TCR originated in an adult who was a healthcare worker with PCR-confirmed SARS-CoV-2 infection or an uninfected control (not recorded which). Sequencing was carried out using whole blood. CDR3 DNA sequence: TGTGCCAGCAGCCCGTTGGGGACGGAAAATGAAAAACTGTTTTTT. This encodes CASSPLGTENEKLFF.